One sample yielded the 24 T cell receptor beta chains listed below, sequenced in a study of shared clonotypes between healthy human individuals (dated by TCRdb to 2020 to 2021). The method was the immunoSEQ multiplex PCR assay. What TCRdb holds here is the immuneACCESS table cut down to in-frame rearrangements. Part of the clones is not present; checked against another copy, under half of the missing clones reflect an unresolved V gene, and the others are unexplained. A total of millions of clones appear in this sample, about 95% of them only once. The ten largest clones take up about 1.1% of the sample. CD8 naive samples were obtained by positive selection for CCR7 among CD45RO-negative cells, yielding a CD45RA+CCR7+ population from which TemRA cells were excluded. Specimen: naive CD8+ T cells sorted from blood. The intended sense of this specimen's cell subset or site label: CD45RA+CCR7+. Source of these receptors: a man younger than 35 in good health.

This clone is a singleton in its sample. This chain connects TRBV5-1 to TRBJ2-1; D is undetermined. With 0 bases removed from V and 6 bases from J, the gap between germline ends came to 4 bases. Germline lookup yields CDR1 SGHRS and CDR2 YFSETQ. The CDR3 extends over 12 amino acids. The CDR3 bases are TGCGCCAGCAGCTTGGGTACCAATGAGCAGTTCTTC. Its protein product is CASSLGTNEQFF.

V gene TRBV18 combines with J gene TRBJ2-7; 8 bases are a match to TRBD2. Germline V gene data show CDR1 as KGHSH and CDR2 as LQKENI. V dropped 2 bases and J dropped 2; count of bases not matched to a gene: 5. The CDR3 runs 15 residues. The CDR3 DNA reads as TGTGCCAGCTCACCAGCCAGCGGGGGTACCTACGAGCAGTACTTC. Amino acids: CASSPASGGTYEQYF.

The rearrangement links TRBV10-3 to TRBJ1-2, with 8 bases that match TRBD1. The CDR3 is 13 amino acids. Germline CDR1 reads ENHRY; CDR2 reads SYGVKD. The V and J ends lost 6 bases and 5 bases, in that order; junction bases with no gene match: 5. The CDR3 loop reads CAISLGQEYGYTF. In nucleotides, the CDR3 is TGTGCCATCAGCCTGGGACAGGAGTATGGCTACACCTTC.

This rearrangement joins TRBV14 to TRBJ2-7; D is unclear. Trimming stripped 3 bases from V and 0 bases from J, with 15 bases between. This CDR3 contains 16 residues. The germline V gene encodes CDR1 SGHDN and CDR2 FVKESK. This CDR3 is CASSHYGNTHSYEQYF. Written as DNA, the CDR3 is TGTGCCAGCAGCCATTACGGTAACACCCACTCCTACGAGCAGTACTTC.

The CDR3 region is CASRSWTGRGPDTQYF. CDR3 in DNA: TGTGCAAGTCGTTCCTGGACAGGCAGAGGGCCAGATACGCAGTATTTT. The genes are TRBV12-2 and TRBJ2-3; the tabulated D call, TRBD1, remains unverified against the DNA. TRBV12-2 is a pseudogene locus. The CDR3 covers 16 residues.

The table lists this clone with a count of one. The chain joins TRBV7-2 to TRBJ1-6, with a possible D match to TRBD1 (5 bases). V lost 5 bases, J lost 2 bases, and 16 bases lay in between. This CDR3 has 17 amino acids. In germline, CDR1 is SGHTA, CDR2 FQGNSA. CDR3 sequence: CASSPLGAGTYNSPLHF. The DNA for the CDR3 is TGTGCCAGCAGCCCCCTCGGGGCAGGGACCTATAATTCACCCCTCCACTTT.

The chain links TRBV4-3 to TRBJ1-1; D not resolved. Trimming removed 4 bases from V and 1 base from J, with 10 bases in between. This CDR3 is 14 amino acids long. CDR1 is LGHNA and CDR2 is YSLEER in the germline V gene. In DNA form, the CDR3 reads TGCGCCAGCAGCCTAGACGTCGCGAACACTGAAGCTTTCTTT. Protein product: CASSLDVANTEAFF.

With respect to this clone: Other DNA sequences within the sample encode an identical CDR3. The V call is TRBV6-5, the J call TRBJ2-7, with D unclear. The CDR3 is 13 residues long. V shed 2 bases and J shed 7 bases, with 12 bases lying between them. From germline, CDR1 is MNHEY and CDR2 SVGAGI. CDR3 protein: CASSYGPGEEQYF. In DNA form, the CDR3 reads TGTGCCAGCAGTTACGGCCCGGGTGAGGAGCAGTACTTC.

With respect to this clone: Other nucleotide sequences in the sample specify the same CDR3. The rearrangement uses TRBV11-2 and TRBJ2-7, with TRBD1 matching over 8 bases. The CDR3 totals 14 residues. The V gene's germline CDR1 is SGHAT and CDR2 FQNNGV. The trim removed 1 base at V and 4 bases at J, leaving 3 bases unmatched. The CDR3 DNA reads as TGTGCCAGCAGCTTAGGGACAGGGCTGTACGAGCAGTACTTC. This codes for CASSLGTGLYEQYF.

This clone was picked up one time. The chain couples TRBV19 to TRBJ2-7, with a weak D call TRBD2 (5 bases). Germline CDR1 and CDR2: LNHDA and SQIVND (reference sequence). Deletions cut 5 bases from V and 6 bases from J, with 17 bases between. The CDR3 spans 14 residues. The CDR3 sequence is CASSERTAGSEQYF. The CDR3 DNA reads as TGTGCCAGTAGTGAACGGACTGCCGGATCCGAGCAGTACTTC.

The rearrangement joins TRBV7-9 to TRBJ1-1; no definite D call. Between the trimmed V and J ends, which lost 7 bases and 1 base, there was a span of 10 bases. Per the germline V gene, CDR1 is SEHNR and CDR2 is FQNEAQ (reference sequence). This CDR3 comprises 13 residues. This CDR3 is CASTSPGNTEAFF. CDR3 coding DNA: TGTGCCAGCACTTCTCCAGGGAACACTGAAGCTTTCTTT.

The chain has TRBV7-9 and TRBJ2-7; D may be TRBD2 (5 bases). Germline CDR1 and CDR2: SEHNR and FQNEAQ (reference sequence). The CDR3 has 15 residues. Trimming pared 7 bases from V and 6 bases from J, leaving 22 bases between. The CDR3 nucleotides are TGTGCCAGCACCCGCCCGGGAACTACCCTGGGCGAGCAGTACTTC. Its protein product is CASTRPGTTLGEQYF.

The chain uses TRBV9 and TRBJ1-2; the D is unclear. V lost 3 bases and J lost 8, with 14 bases in between. The CDR3 is 13 residues long. Per the germline V gene, CDR1 is SGDLS and CDR2 is YYNGEE. CDR3 DNA sequence: TGTGCCAGCAGCGCTTCACACGGAGGGGGCTACACCTTC. Its translation is CASSASHGGGYTF.

This chain connects TRBV7-9 to TRBJ2-5, with D possibly matching TRBD2 (5 bases). CDR1 is SEHNR, CDR2 FQNEAQ, per germline (reference sequence). The length of the CDR3 is 17 residues. Trimming took off 1 base at V and 1 base at J, with 16 bases between the two ends. CDR3 protein: CASSLGGEGLGQETQYF. CDR3 nucleotides: TGTGCCAGCAGCTTAGGGGGAGAGGGTCTGGGCCAAGAGACCCAGTACTTC.

This rearrangement joins TRBV5-8 to TRBJ2-5; the match to TRBD2 covers 7 bases. CDR3 length: 17 amino acids. Trimming took 2 bases from V and 2 from J; bases not matched to a gene: 12. Germline CDR1 and CDR2: SGHTS and YDEGEE. For the CDR3, the DNA is TGTGCCAGCAGCTTCGACTCAACGGGGACTATTCAAGAGACCCAGTACTTC. It yields the protein CASSFDSTGTIQETQYF.

The chain joins TRBV30 to TRBJ1-4; no clear D gene. Trimming took off 3 bases at V and 3 bases at J, with 11 bases between the two ends. This CDR3 has 14 amino acids. Germline V CDR1 and CDR2: GTSNPN, SVGIG (reference sequence). CDR3 nucleotide sequence: TGTGCCTGGAGCTCCGTGGAATCTAATGAAAAACTGTTTTTT. It translates to CAWSSVESNEKLFF. The entire variable domain, with the rest obtained from reference TRBV30 and TRBJ1-4, is as follows: SQTIHQWPATLVQPVGSPLSLECTVEGTSNPNLYWYRQAAGRGLQLLFYSVGIGQISSEVPQNLSASRPQDRQFILSSKKLLLSDSGFYLCAWSSVESNEKLFFGSGTQLSVL.

V is TRBV7-9 and J is TRBJ2-2, with 8 bases that match TRBD1. Losses at the gene ends were 1 base for V and 2 bases for J; bases not matched to a gene: 9. Germline CDR1 is SEHNR and CDR2 is FQNEAQ (reference sequence). This CDR3 region has 18 residues. The CDR3 protein is CASSLEGGQVINTGELFF. CDR3 sequence (DNA): TGTGCCAGCAGCTTAGAAGGGGGACAGGTGATTAACACCGGGGAGCTGTTTTTT.

In the case of this clone: Other DNA sequences in the sample encode the same CDR3. The chain couples TRBV19 to TRBJ2-2, with no clear D. The V end lost 5 bases, the J end lost 6 bases, and 7 bases lay between the germline ends. CDR1 and CDR2 from the germline V gene are LNHDA and SQIVND (reference sequence). The CDR3 covers 12 residues. DNA of the CDR3: TGTGCCAGTAGTTGGGGATCCGGGGAGCTGTTTTTT. Translating gives CASSWGSGELFF.

The chain combines TRBV7-2 with TRBJ2-7; TRBD2 agrees at 10 bases. The CDR3 has 15 residues. Germline V gives CDR1 SGHTA, CDR2 FQGNSA. With 1 base clipped from V and 7 bases from J, the junction kept 7 bases outside the gene matches. The CDR3 DNA is TGTGCCAGCAGCTTAGTCGCTAGCGGGAGAGAGGAGCAGTACTTC. Residues: CASSLVASGREEQYF.

The chain has TRBV7-9 and TRBJ1-1; D not resolved. The V and J ends lost 6 bases and 1 base respectively, with 15 bases between them. Per the germline V gene, CDR1 is SEHNR and CDR2 is FQNEAQ (reference sequence). The CDR3 runs 15 residues. In nucleotides, the CDR3 is TGTGCCAGCAGACTCCCCGAGGCAGGGAACACTGAAGCTTTCTTT. It yields the protein CASRLPEAGNTEAFF.

The chain couples TRBV7-9 to TRBJ2-1; TRBD2 aligns across 7 bases. The germline V gene has CDR1 SEHNR and CDR2 FQNEAQ (reference sequence). CDR3 length: 12 residues. V shed 5 bases and J 7 bases; nucleotides not matched to a gene: 2. The CDR3 spells CASSVSGNEQFF. CDR3 bases: TGTGCCAGCAGCGTTAGCGGGAATGAGCAGTTCTTC. Using reference TRBV7-9 and TRBJ2-1 for the parts outside the CDR3, the full variable domain is DTGVSQNPRHKITKRGQNVTFRCDPISEHNRLYWYRQTLGQGPEFLTYFQNEAQLEKSRLLSDRFSAERPKGSFSTLEIQRTEQGDSAMYLCASSVSGNEQFFGPGTRLTVL.

A note on this clone: Germline is not matched at one junction end, which may reflect a read error. The sample holds other DNA sequences that translate to the same CDR3. The chain couples TRBV4-3 to TRBJ2-7, with 8 bases identical to TRBD2. The CDR3 totals 16 residues. CDR1 LGHNA and CDR2 YSLEER come from the germline V gene. The CDR3 DNA sequence: TGCGCCAGCAGCCAAGAATGGGGACTAGTTAACTACGAGCAGTACTTT. Its translation: CASSQEWGLVNYEQYF.

The rearrangement links TRBV7-9 to TRBJ1-1, with D maybe TRBD1 (5 bases). V was cut by 5 bases and J by 5 bases, with 12 bases left in between. The CDR3 sequence is 13 residues long. Per the germline V gene, CDR1 is SEHNR and CDR2 is FQNEAQ (reference sequence). CDR3 loop: CASSGTTGTEAFF. CDR3 sequence (DNA): TGTGCCAGCAGCGGGACCACCGGGACTGAAGCTTTCTTT. Filled out from reference TRBV7-9 and TRBJ1-1, the complete variable domain reads DTGVSQNPRHKITKRGQNVTFRCDPISEHNRLYWYRQTLGQGPEFLTYFQNEAQLEKSRLLSDRFSAERPKGSFSTLEIQRTEQGDSAMYLCASSGTTGTEAFFGQGTRLTVV.

This rearrangement joins TRBV7-9 to TRBJ1-2, with D perhaps matching TRBD1 (5 bases). The CDR3 extends over 14 amino acids. Per germline, CDR1 SEHNR and CDR2 FQNEAQ (reference sequence). V lost 8 bases and J lost 3, with 16 bases in between. As DNA, the CDR3 is TGTGCCAGCCTCCCTCCCGGGGCTCACTATGGCTACACCTTC. Its protein is CASLPPGAHYGYTF.